This T cell receptor beta chain is from a study of T cell changes during pregnancy in multiple sclerosis. After removal of 6 bases from V and 7 bases from J, the junction contained 7 bases not matched to a gene. Germline values: CDR1 MDHEN, CDR2 SYDVKM. CDR3 length equals 15 residues. The assay was immunoSEQ multiplex PCR, and TCRdb's table has in-frame clones only and misses some. The data contain 85,000 to 90,000 clones, more than 85% of them seen just once; the ten biggest clones take up around 2%. The chain carries TRBV28 and TRBJ1-6; 9 nucleotides agree with TRBD1. The receptor's source is a female donor in good health, enrolled as a control in a pregnancy study. The source was peripheral blood, collected in the first trimester of pregnancy. The CDR3 sequence is CASSTPGQGNSPLHF. The DNA of the CDR3 is TGTGCCAGCAGCACTCCGGGACAGGGAAATTCACCCCTCCACTTT.